This T cell receptor beta chain appears in the sequencing data of a study of T-cell reconstitution after alpha-beta-depleted transplantation in children. Notes on the study in general: T cells produced anew were the main source of T-cell counts and diversity one year after transplant.

TCRbeta library construction was performed incorporating unique molecular identifiers. TCRdb called the PCR reads again in MiXCR, with one record for every CDR3 protein. Of about 200,000 distinct CDR3 sequences listed, roughly 15% are singletons. Comment on this clonotype: Its antigen remains unidentified.

V dropped 5 bases and J dropped 0; count of bases not matched to a gene: 15. The CDR3 sequence is 19 residues long. Germline CDR1 is SNHLY and CDR2 is FYNNEI. Here the sequenced sample was PBMCs, mostly from graft donor cells, taken 360 days after TCRalphabeta/CD19-depleted stem cell transplant. The source of this sequence is a male patient between 2 and 9 years old who had a stem cell transplant for acute lymphoblastic leukemia, so the T cells may come from the graft donor. This chain connects TRBV2 to TRBJ2-4, with 8 bases that match TRBD1. The CDR3 spells CASSPLDRESLLAKNIQYF. Here the CDR3 DNA reads TGTGCCAGCAGTCCCTTGGACAGGGAGAGCCTACTAGCCAAAAACATTCAGTACTTC.